These 23 T cell receptor beta chains came from one sample sequenced in a study of blood T cell repertoires in COVID-19. Assay used: immunoSEQ multiplex PCR; TCRdb lists only in-frame clones, some missing. The data contain some 300,000 clones, around nine tenths of them seen just once; the ten biggest clones take up 1.3%. The sample taken for sequencing was peripheral blood. The receptors originated from a man between 65 and 79 years old with acute or convalescent COVID-19.

The CDR3 here is CASSRGENYGYTF. CDR3 in DNA: TGTGCCAGCAGCAGAGGAGAGAACTATGGCTACACCTTC. This chain joins TRBV5-8 and TRBJ1-2; D remains unclear. The CDR3 extends over 13 amino acids. CDR1 SGHTS and CDR2 YDEGEE come from the germline V gene. The V end lost 4 bases, the J end lost 2 bases, and 9 bases lay between the germline ends.

CDR3 in DNA: TGTGCCAGCAGGAGACAGGTCGCGAACACCGGGGAGCTGTTTTTT. Its protein product is CASRRQVANTGELFF. This rearrangement joins TRBV7-9 to TRBJ2-2, with D possibly being TRBD1 (6 bases). CDR1 and CDR2 (germline): SEHNR, FQNEAQ (reference sequence). Deletions cut 6 bases from V and 0 bases from J, with 11 bases between. The CDR3 is 15 residues long.

The rearrangement joins TRBV20-1 to TRBJ1-4, with D perhaps TRBD1 (6 bases). Trimming removed 3 bases from V and 2 bases from J, with 13 bases in between. CDR1 is DFQATT and CDR2 is SNEGSKA in the germline V gene (reference sequence). There are 15 residues in the CDR3. CDR3 DNA: TGCAGTGCTAGTCATCGCCAGGGGACTAATGAAAAACTGTTTTTT. Its translation: CSASHRQGTNEKLFF.

The V and J genes are TRBV19 and TRBJ2-1, with 9 bases that match TRBD1. Trimming removed 3 bases from V and 6 bases from J; junction bases left unmatched: 6. The germline V gene encodes CDR1 LNHDA and CDR2 SQIVND (reference sequence). The CDR3 is made up of 15 amino acids. The DNA for the CDR3 is TGTGCCAGTAGTATGAGGGACAGGGTGGGCAATGAGCAGTTCTTC. Residues: CASSMRDRVGNEQFF.

The gene calls are TRBV5-1 and TRBJ2-5; TRBD2 might be the D (6 bases). Germline V CDR1 and CDR2: SGHRS, YFSETQ. The germline V and J ends were trimmed by 0 bases and 5 bases, with 17 bases remaining between them. The CDR3 runs to 16 residues. The CDR3 DNA sequence: TGCGCCAGCAGCTTGGGGCTAGCGCCCGACGGGGAGACCCAGTACTTC. This sequence encodes CASSLGLAPDGETQYF.

The chain recombines TRBV7-8 with TRBJ1-2, with D maybe TRBD1 (5 bases). CDR1 SGHVS and CDR2 FQNEAQ come from the germline V gene. Deletions cut 1 base from V and 3 bases from J, with 9 bases between. The CDR3 is 14 residues long. The CDR3 region has the DNA TGTGCCAGCAGCTTAGTTCCGGGGGACTATGGCTACACCTTC. It codes for CASSLVPGDYGYTF. The whole variable domain, filled in from reference TRBV7-8 and TRBJ1-2, reads GAGVSQSPRYKVAKRGQDVALRCDPISGHVSLFWYQQALGQGPEFLTYFQNEAQLDKSGLPSDRFFAERPEGSVSTLKIQRTQQEDSAVYLCASSLVPGDYGYTFGSGTRLTVV.

This chain uses TRBV30 with TRBJ2-7, with D perhaps matching TRBD1 (6 bases). Trimming cost V 8 bases and J 2 bases, with 16 bases left between them. The CDR3 is 13 amino acids. Germline V gene sequence: CDR1 GTSNPN, CDR2 SVGIG (reference sequence). CDR3 nucleotide sequence: TGTGCCGATAAATGGACAGAACCCTACGAGCAGTACTTC. This translates into CADKWTEPYEQYF.

The chain uses TRBV28 and TRBJ2-5, with 9 bases aligning to TRBD1. The CDR3 loop spans 15 amino acids. Germline lookup yields CDR1 MDHEN and CDR2 SYDVKM. V shed 7 bases, J shed 5 bases, and the junction held 11 bases outside the gene matches. CDR3 sequence (DNA): TGTGCCAGCACCTATGGGACAGGGCCCCTGGAGACCCAGTACTTC. This codes for CASTYGTGPLETQYF.

Turning to this clone: This sample also contains other DNA sequences that code for the same CDR3. The chain carries TRBV27 and TRBJ2-7, with no clear D. Trimming removed 3 bases at V and 2 bases at J, with 8 bases between. Germline CDR1 MNHEY, CDR2 SMNVEV (reference sequence). There are 13 residues in the CDR3. The CDR3 spells CASSLAGTYEQYF. The CDR3 DNA reads as TGTGCCAGCAGTTTGGCTGGTACCTACGAGCAGTACTTC.

The chain employs TRBV24-1 and TRBJ2-1; 9 positions agree with TRBD2. The germline gives CDR1 KGHDR, CDR2 SFDVKD. The CDR3 spans 16 residues. With 4 bases clipped from V and 5 bases from J, the junction kept 8 bases outside the gene matches. The DNA of the CDR3 is TGTGCCACCAGTGAACCTGGGACTAGCAATCACAATGAGCAGTTCTTC. Residues: CATSEPGTSNHNEQFF.

The rearrangement links TRBV25-1 to TRBJ2-2; 7 nucleotides match TRBD1. This CDR3 spans 13 amino acids. Germline CDR1 reads MGHDK; CDR2 reads SYGVNS. The J segment lost 6 bases and the V segment lost 4 bases, leaving 2 bases of the junction unmatched. The CDR3 reads CASSGTGAGELFF. The CDR3 coding sequence is TGTGCCAGCAGTGGAACAGGGGCCGGGGAGCTGTTTTTT.

The chain uses TRBV5-1 and TRBJ1-2, with D possibly being TRBD1 (5 bases). Trimming removed 0 bases at V and 4 bases at J, with 13 bases between. The V gene's germline CDR1 is SGHRS and CDR2 YFSETQ. The CDR3 runs to 15 residues. The CDR3 nucleotides read TGCGCCAGCAGCTTGGTCGTGGGGCGAGGCTATGGCTACACCTTC. Translating it yields CASSLVVGRGYGYTF.

This clone has just a few counts. V and J are TRBV9 and TRBJ1-6; 8 bases fit TRBD1. J gave up 9 bases and V 3 bases, and 8 bases lay outside the gene matches. This CDR3 is built from 15 residues. The germline V gene has CDR1 SGDLS and CDR2 YYNGEE. Here the CDR3 reads CASSGRTGLGSPLHF. Written as DNA, the CDR3 is TGTGCCAGCAGCGGCCGGACAGGGTTGGGTTCACCCCTCCACTTT.

This chain joins TRBV27 and TRBJ1-5; TRBD1 matches at 7 bases. CDR3 length: 14 amino acids. The junction had 4 bases not matched to a gene; V was cut back by 5 bases and J by 3 bases. Germline values: CDR1 MNHEY, CDR2 SMNVEV (reference sequence). The CDR3 here is CASSTQGSNQPQHF. CDR3 in DNA: TGTGCCAGCAGTACACAGGGGTCCAATCAGCCCCAGCATTTT.

CDR3 nucleotide sequence: TGTGCCAGTTTACCGGGACAGGGGGCGATCGGGACTGAAGCTTTCTTT. Encoded protein: CASLPGQGAIGTEAFF. V and J are TRBV19 and TRBJ1-1; 12 bases are a match to TRBD1. Unmatched junction bases numbered 12, after V lost 8 bases and J lost 5 bases. The CDR3 runs 16 residues. Germline values: CDR1 LNHDA, CDR2 SQIVND (reference sequence).

The chain uses TRBV6-1 and TRBJ1-6; tentatively, D is TRBD1 (5 bases). V gave up 1 base and J gave up 7 bases, with 14 bases separating them. The CDR3 loop spans 16 amino acids. Germline lookup yields CDR1 MNHNS and CDR2 SASEGT. CDR3 in amino acids: CASSEGDGAQNSPLHF. The CDR3 coding sequence is TGTGCCAGCAGTGAAGGTGATGGGGCACAGAATTCACCCCTCCACTTT.

The V and J genes are TRBV7-2 and TRBJ1-4, with TRBD1 matching 7 bases. The junction had 5 bases not matched to a gene; V was cut back by 4 bases and J by 3 bases. CDR3 size: 15 residues. Germline V gene sequence: CDR1 SGHTA, CDR2 FQGNSA. As DNA, the CDR3 is TGTGCCAGCAGCTCCCAGGGACAGCCTAATGAAAAACTGTTTTTT. Protein: CASSSQGQPNEKLFF.

The chain is built from TRBV28 and TRBJ1-5, with 9 bases fitting TRBD1. V trimming: 6 bases; J trimming: 7 bases; junction bases outside the gene matches: 13. The CDR3 is 16 amino acids. Per the germline V gene, CDR1 is MDHEN and CDR2 is SYDVKM. The CDR3, as DNA: TGTGCCAGCAGCGTCCGGGACAGGGAAACGGGACAGCCCCAGCATTTT. Its protein product is CASSVRDRETGQPQHF. Using reference TRBV28 and TRBJ1-5 for the parts outside the CDR3, the full variable domain is DVKVTQSSRYLVKRTGEKVFLECVQDMDHENMFWYRQDPGLGLRLIYFSYDVKMKEKGDIPEGYSVSREKKERFSLILESASTNQTSMYLCASSVRDRETGQPQHFGDGTRLSIL.

The chain uses TRBV28 and TRBJ2-5; possibly TRBD2 for D (7 bases). V dropped 7 bases and J dropped 0 bases, with 12 bases sitting between them. This CDR3 has 14 amino acids. Per the germline V gene, CDR1 is MDHEN and CDR2 is SYDVKM. The CDR3 reads CASKGGADQETQYF. The CDR3 bases are TGTGCCAGCAAGGGGGGGGCAGACCAAGAGACCCAGTACTTC.

This chain joins TRBV5-4 and TRBJ2-1, with 9 bases that match TRBD2. Per the germline V gene, CDR1 is SGHNT and CDR2 is YYREEE (reference sequence). This CDR3 is 14 amino acids long. The ends lost 5 bases at V and 12 bases at J; junction bases unmatched: 12. In nucleotides, the CDR3 is TGTGCCAGCAGGTACGGGACTAGCACCAGCGGGCAGTTCTTC. This sequence encodes CASRYGTSTSGQFF.

The genes are TRBV2 and TRBJ2-2; TRBD2 is a possible D gene (6 bases). The CDR3 is 15 amino acids. Trimming cost V 1 base and J 4 bases, with 10 bases left between them. Germline CDR1 reads SNHLY; CDR2 reads FYNNEI. The CDR3 protein is CASSEGGARTGELFF. DNA for the CDR3: TGTGCCAGCAGTGAAGGCGGGGCTCGCACCGGGGAGCTGTTTTTT.

The genes are TRBV5-1 and TRBJ1-4; no clear D gene. CDR1 SGHRS and CDR2 YFSETQ come from the germline V gene. This CDR3 spans 13 amino acids. V lost 5 bases, J lost 5 bases, and 10 bases lay in between. The CDR3 here is CASRGSNNEKLFF. As DNA, the CDR3 is TGCGCCAGCAGGGGCAGCAACAATGAAAAACTGTTTTTT.

The chain links TRBV2 to TRBJ2-3; D possibly corresponds to TRBD2 (6 bases). CDR3 length: 14 amino acids. V lost 3 bases, J lost 6 bases, and 13 bases lay in between. Germline-derived CDR1 and CDR2 are SNHLY and FYNNEI. CDR3 nucleotides: TGTGCCAGCAGTGATCGGGGGAAGGTGGATACGCAGTATTTT. Encoded protein: CASSDRGKVDTQYF.